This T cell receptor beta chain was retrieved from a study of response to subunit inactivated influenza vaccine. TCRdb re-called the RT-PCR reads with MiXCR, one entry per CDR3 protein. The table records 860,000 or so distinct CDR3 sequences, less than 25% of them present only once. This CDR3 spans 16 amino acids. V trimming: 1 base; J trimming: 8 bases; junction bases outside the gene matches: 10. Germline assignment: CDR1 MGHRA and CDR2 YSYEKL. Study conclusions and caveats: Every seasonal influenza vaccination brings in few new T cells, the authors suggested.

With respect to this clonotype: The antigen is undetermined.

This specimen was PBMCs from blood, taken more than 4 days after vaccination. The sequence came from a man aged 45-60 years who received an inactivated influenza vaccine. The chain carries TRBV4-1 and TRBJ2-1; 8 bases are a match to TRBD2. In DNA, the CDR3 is TGCGCCAGCAGCCAAGTTCTTTCCGGGAGGGGGGATGAGCAGTTCTTC. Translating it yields CASSQVLSGRGDEQFF.